These 21 T cell receptor beta chains were sequenced from one sample in a study of cytomegalovirus exposure and HLA in healthy donors. The PCR employed 60 Vbeta primers together with 13 Jbeta primers. The repertoire was sequenced with immunoSEQ multiplex PCR; TCRdb's copy has only in-frame clones and lacks some. The clone table shows more than 70,000 clones, with the ten largest holding approximately 1.5%. The sequenced sample was PBMCs. These receptors originate from a woman aged 60-75 years in good health and CMV-seronegative.

This chain's CDR3 is CASSLGGLAGGEQFF. The CDR3 region has the DNA TGCGCCAGCAGCTTGGGGGGACTAGCGGGCGGTGAGCAGTTCTTC. The rearrangement uses TRBV5-1 and TRBJ2-1, with TRBD2 matching 12 bases. CDR3 size: 15 residues. The trim removed 0 bases at V and 9 bases at J, leaving 4 bases unmatched. Germline assignment: CDR1 SGHRS and CDR2 YFSETQ.

The chain combines TRBV19 with TRBJ1-5; D may be TRBD1 (5 bases). V was clipped by 3 bases and J by 6 bases, with 12 bases between them. Germline V gene sequence: CDR1 LNHDA, CDR2 SQIVND (reference sequence). The CDR3 spans 14 residues. The CDR3 DNA reads TGTGCCAGTAGTATGGTCGGGGGAACTCAGCCCCAGCATTTT. This codes for CASSMVGGTQPQHF.

The rearrangement uses TRBV10-3 and TRBJ1-4; D not certain. This CDR3 is built from 15 residues. Per the germline V gene, CDR1 is ENHRY and CDR2 is SYGVKD. V lost 10 bases to trimming and J lost 8 bases, with 23 bases between them. The CDR3 sequence is CATYDQRAGREKLFF. CDR3 bases: TGTGCCACCTATGACCAAAGGGCGGGTCGCGAAAAACTGTTTTTT.

The chain is built from TRBV4-2 and TRBJ2-5; D may be TRBD2 (5 bases). The J call is uncertain, as TRBJ2-7 better fits the DNA end. Germline CDR1 LGHNA, CDR2 YNFKEQ. The CDR3 sequence is 16 residues long. The CDR3 nucleotides read TGTGCCAGCAGCCAAGATATAAGTGGACTCTCCTACGAGCAGTACTTC. It translates to CASSQDISGLSYEQYF.

The chain couples TRBV7-9 to TRBJ2-1; 14 bases are a match to TRBD2. The junction had 9 bases not matched to a gene; V was cut back by 5 bases and J by 9 bases. This CDR3 contains 16 residues. Per germline, CDR1 SEHNR and CDR2 FQNEAQ (reference sequence). CDR3 in DNA: TGTGCCAGCAGCCCCTCGGGACTAGCGGGAGCGGGTGAGCAGTTCTTC. It is translated as CASSPSGLAGAGEQFF.

The rearrangement uses TRBV2 and TRBJ2-5, with 7 bases identical to TRBD1. The CDR3 has 15 residues. Germline V gene lookup returns CDR1 SNHLY and CDR2 FYNNEI. The ends lost 4 bases at V and 2 bases at J; junction bases unmatched: 7. In DNA, the CDR3 is TGTGCCAGCAGTGCCAGGGGGTTGGGGCAAGAGACCCAGTACTTC. This codes for CASSARGLGQETQYF.

The chain recombines TRBV28 with TRBJ1-4; D possibly corresponds to TRBD1 (5 bases). The V end lost 8 bases, the J end lost 0 bases, and 13 bases lay between the germline ends. The CDR3 extends over 15 amino acids. Germline assignment: CDR1 MDHEN and CDR2 SYDVKM. The CDR3 spells CASRPGGATNEKLFF. The CDR3 nucleotides are TGTGCCAGCCGACCGGGAGGGGCAACTAATGAAAAACTGTTTTTT.

The V and J genes are TRBV2 and TRBJ2-7, with 9 bases aligning to TRBD2. Germline CDR1 reads SNHLY; CDR2 reads FYNNEI. V gave up 4 bases and J gave up 2 bases; unmatched junction bases: 3. The CDR3 runs 14 residues. The CDR3 nucleotides read TGTGCCAGCAGTGTTGGCGGGAGGGCCTACGAGCAGTACTTC. Amino acids: CASSVGGRAYEQYF.

Notes on this clone: The germline gene is not matched at one end of the junction; a read error may be the cause. The chain couples TRBV28 to TRBJ2-7; D is perhaps TRBD1 (5 bases). Germline assignment: CDR1 MDHEN and CDR2 SYDVKM. The CDR3 has 12 residues. CDR3 bases: TGTGCCAGCAACGTACAGGCTTCGGGTCAACACTTC. Residues: CASNVQASGQHF. The entire variable domain, with the rest obtained from reference TRBV28 and TRBJ2-7, is as follows: DVKVTQSSRYLVKRTGEKVFLECVQDMDHENMFWYRQDPGLGLRLIYFSYDVKMKEKGDIPEGYSVSREKKERFSLILESASTNQTSMYLCASNVQASGQHFGPGTRLTVT.

This chain connects TRBV27 to TRBJ1-6; 7 bases match TRBD1. Germline V lookup: CDR1 MNHEY, CDR2 SMNVEV (reference sequence). This CDR3 is 16 amino acids long. Trimming removed 6 bases from V and 7 bases from J; junction bases left unmatched: 12. CDR3 bases: TGTGCCAGCAGACTTTCGACCGGGACAGAAAATTCACCCCTCCACTTT. It encodes CASRLSTGTENSPLHF.

The CDR3 reads CASSLSVGLAGPGEQFF. CDR3 sequence (DNA): TGTGCCAGCAGTTTATCGGTGGGACTAGCGGGACCGGGGGAGCAGTTCTTC. The chain is built from TRBV27 and TRBJ2-1, with 13 bases aligning to TRBD2. Germline assignment: CDR1 MNHEY and CDR2 SMNVEV (reference sequence). The CDR3 runs to 17 residues. V dropped 0 bases and J dropped 10; count of bases not matched to a gene: 9.

The chain is built from TRBV7-2 and TRBJ2-1; D unclear. The V gene lost 3 bases and the J gene lost 4 bases, with 10 bases spanning the gap. Per the germline V gene, CDR1 is SGHTA and CDR2 is FQGNSA. This CDR3 comprises 14 residues. CDR3 amino acids: CASSFRGRYNEQFF. In DNA, the CDR3 is TGTGCCAGCAGCTTTAGAGGCAGATACAATGAGCAGTTCTTC.

The V gene is TRBV4-3, the J gene TRBJ2-3, with 16 bases matching TRBD2. CDR3 size: 20 residues. Germline values: CDR1 LGHNA, CDR2 YSLEER. V lost 2 bases and J lost 4; bases outside the gene matches: 12. The CDR3 region has the DNA TGCGCCAGCAGCCAACTACCGGGACTAGCGGGAGGGGTGGGGTCAGATACGCAGTATTTT. Translation: CASSQLPGLAGGVGSDTQYF.

V usage is TRBV6-5 and J usage is TRBJ1-1, with unresolved D. Germline V gene data show CDR1 as MNHEY and CDR2 as SVGAGI. This CDR3 region has 15 residues. V was pared by 2 bases and J by 3 bases, with 13 bases between. CDR3 protein: CASSYPGREDTEAFF. The CDR3 DNA is TGTGCCAGCAGTTACCCGGGCCGGGAGGACACTGAAGCTTTCTTT.

This chain joins TRBV6-5 and TRBJ2-3, with TRBD1 matching 7 bases. The CDR3 loop spans 15 amino acids. The V segment lost 10 bases and the J segment 0 bases; nucleotides outside the gene matches: 10. CDR1 is MNHEY, CDR2 SVGAGI, per germline. CDR3 DNA: TGTGCCACCCGCGCAGGGGGTATGAGCACAGATACGCAGTATTTT. This encodes CATRAGGMSTDTQYF.

The chain has TRBV19 and TRBJ2-7, with 7 bases that match TRBD2. The CDR3 is made up of 15 amino acids. V shed 6 bases, J shed 3 bases, and the junction held 11 bases outside the gene matches. Germline CDR1 is LNHDA and CDR2 is SQIVND (reference sequence). CDR3 sequence reads: CASSLAAKGSYEQYF. CDR3 DNA sequence: TGTGCCAGTAGCCTAGCGGCAAAAGGGAGCTACGAGCAGTACTTC.

The rearrangement joins TRBV11-2 to TRBJ1-2; TRBD1 agrees at 11 bases. V was clipped by 4 bases and J by 1 base; unmatched bases: 8. The CDR3 is 17 residues long. CDR1 is SGHAT and CDR2 is FQNNGV in the germline V gene. CDR3 amino acids: CASSSRTGGSFNYGYTF. In nucleotides, the CDR3 is TGTGCCAGCAGCTCCCGGACAGGGGGCTCTTTTAACTATGGCTACACCTTC.

Worth noting for this clone: A read error may produce the germline difference seen at one junction end. The V gene is TRBV20-1, the J gene TRBJ2-7, with 7 bases fitting TRBD2. The CDR3 has 10 amino acids. The germline gives CDR1 DFQATT, CDR2 SNEGSKA (reference sequence). The CDR3 DNA reads TGCAGTGCTAGATCCGGGGGACTAAACTTC. It is translated as CSARSGGLNF.

The V gene is TRBV19, the J gene TRBJ1-2, with 7 positions matching TRBD1. Unmatched junction bases numbered 9, after V lost 0 bases and J lost 8 bases. Germline-derived CDR1 and CDR2 are LNHDA and SQIVND (reference sequence). The CDR3 consists of 15 residues. The CDR3 DNA reads TGTGCCAGTAGTATAGATCGCGGCAGGGGGAACGGCTACACCTTC. Its translation is CASSIDRGRGNGYTF.

The J gene is TRBJ2-1, the V gene TRBV29-1; 15 bases map to TRBD2. J was trimmed by 9 bases and V by 6 bases; bases with no gene match: 6. Germline V gene data show CDR1 as SQVTM and CDR2 as ANQGSEA. The CDR3 has 14 residues. CDR3 DNA: TGCAGCGTCGAGGGACTAGCGGGAGGTCTTGAGCAGTTCTTC. Protein: CSVEGLAGGLEQFF.

CDR3 sequence: CASSPPAGLGSYNEQFF. The CDR3 nucleotides read TGTGCCAGCTCACCACCGGCGGGTCTAGGGTCCTACAATGAGCAGTTCTTC. The chain links TRBV18 to TRBJ2-1; TRBD2 is a possible D gene (5 bases). The V gene's germline CDR1 is KGHSH and CDR2 LQKENI. This CDR3 is 17 amino acids long. V was trimmed by 0 bases and J by 1 base, leaving 13 bases between them. The variable domain in full, with the rest retrieved from reference TRBV18 and TRBJ2-1, is NAGVMQNPRHLVRRRGQEARLRCSPMKGHSHVYWYRQLPEEGLKFMVYLQKENIIDESGMPKERFSAEFPKEGPSILRIQQVVRGDSAAYFCASSPPAGLGSYNEQFFGPGTRLTVL.